This section outlines one T cell receptor beta chain sequence together with its context. Its antigen is currently unknown. Germline loops: CDR1 MNHNS, CDR2 SASEGT. V lost 2 bases to trimming and J lost 6 bases, with 11 bases between them. The CDR3 length is 14 residues. For each subset, genomic DNA was distributed in equal portions over several immunoSEQ plates. Profiled with immunoSEQ multiplex PCR; TCRdb holds only in-frame clones, not every one. The table shows about 1.1 million clones, with 60% to 80% occurring only once. These data belong to a study of shared clonotypes between healthy human individuals. Overall study results and limits: Generation of non-shared clonotypes was less probable than generation of clonotypes shared by all four donors. Tissue TCR repertoires likely differ from these blood-only repertoires.

Material for sequencing was memory CD4+ T cells from PBMCs. Subset here: CD45RA-negative fraction. This chain uses TRBV6-1 with TRBJ1-3; D gene ambiguous. The clonotype originates from a man aged 18-30 years in good health. Some clones in this sample may be carry-over from other donors' samples. The CDR3: CASSERWQINTIYF. The CDR3 DNA follows: TGTGCCAGCAGTGAAAGGTGGCAGATAAACACCATATATTTT.